The sequence of this T cell receptor beta chain was determined in a study of vaccination and CD4 T cells after COVID-19 (dated by TCRdb to the early 2020s). Concerning the study at large: SARS-CoV-2 positivity had been established in the convalescent patients by nasal swab PCR, and mild disease was recorded in about 9 of these patients and severe disease in one. The convalescent cohort comprised six males and four females, including two Hispanic individuals, seven Caucasians, two Asians and one multiracial person. Participants got two doses of the Pfizer-BioNTech BNT162b2 vaccine (n=8) or two doses of the Moderna mRNA-1273 vaccine (n=2). Post-COVID blood samples were collected from convalescent patients a median of roughly 100 days after diagnosis, with a range of about 30 to 161 days. Post-vaccine blood samples were collected a median of about 11 weeks after the second vaccine dose, ranging from about 12 to 250 days. In 10 COVID-19 convalescent patients and a handful of infection-naive healthy vaccine recipients, the spike-specific CD4+ TCR repertoire before mRNA vaccination was compared with the repertoire after mRNA vaccination. Broader findings and caveats from the paper: Although the median number of SARS-CoV-2-reactive clonotypes went up from around 19 after infection to 30 to 45 after vaccination, the increase was not significant. The study included relatively few convalescent patients and did not analyze early timepoints after natural infection. Among the post-vaccine SARS-CoV-2-reactive clones in convalescent patients, a median around 85% showed up only after vaccination, which suggests vaccine-specific priming. Of the vaccine-specific clones in convalescent patients, 304 of 307, or nearly all, reacted only to SARS-CoV-2 spike and did not cross-react with common cold coronaviruses.

The convalescent patients' positive SARS-CoV-2 PCR tests fell between March and December 2020, which was before the Alpha, Beta and Delta variants emerged in the United States. Ficoll-Paque Plus gradient centrifugation was used to isolate PBMCs from whole blood, and the isolated PBMCs were then either used fresh or cryopreserved at -140C. A note on this clonotype: It has no known antigen specificity. No much larger clone is present one base from it, and per-base qualities are unavailable.

Here V drops 6 bases and J drops 6 bases, and the junction holds 7 bases not matched to any gene. Its CDR3 holds 14 amino acids, cysteine through phenylalanine. The retained sequence is limited to the CDR3, 42 bases, with the frame set at the first base. The library was made by PCR. The instrument was an Illumina iSeq 100. The source study handled its data this way. Non-productive sequences were removed, and CDR3s not starting with C, not ending with F or W, or shorter than 7 amino acids were discarded. Similarity between CDR3 sequences was evaluated in R version 3.6.1 using Levenshtein distances (stringdist) and unrooted phylogenetic trees (ape). TCRdb reanalyzed the raw reads on its own, using fastp at Q25 for trimming and MiXCR for clone calling, and kept in-frame beta chains. Each CDR3 protein appears once, grouped with its most common genes and DNA. These V and J calls rely on TCRdb rather than the paper's analysis. This sample holds about 18,000 distinct CDR3 sequences; just over 60% were observed only once. About 1.1% of the sample goes to the ten largest clones.

The source was CD4+ T cells from blood, collected after SARS-CoV-2 vaccination. The sequence is built from TRBV12-3 or TRBV12-4 and TRBJ2-2, and TRBD1 aligns with 7 junction nucleotides. This receptor was identified in a human donor who had recovered from COVID-19. The CDR3 sequence is CASRKTGFSGELFF. The DNA sequence is TGTGCCAGCAGGAAGACAGGGTTCTCCGGGGAGCTGTTTTTT.